The 10 T cell receptor beta chains below come from one sample, sequenced in a study of cytotoxic CD8 clonotypes in ibrutinib-treated CLL. Profiling relied on immunoSEQ multiplex PCR, and the TCRdb table lists in-frame clones only, not all of them. The data show over 120,000 clones, about 84% seen once. Sequenced here: PBMCs, sampled after 36 months of ibrutinib treatment. All receptors derive from a human donor with chronic lymphocytic leukemia.

This chain joins TRBV25-1 and TRBJ1-2, with a possible D match to TRBD1 (5 bases). The CDR3 length is 16 residues. Germline V lookup: CDR1 MGHDK, CDR2 SYGVNS. V lost 0 bases and J lost 4, with 15 bases in between. The chain's CDR3 is CASSEYQGRQSYGYTF. CDR3 DNA sequence: TGTGCCAGCAGTGAATACCAAGGACGACAGAGCTATGGCTACACCTTC.

V usage is TRBV12-5 and J usage is TRBJ1-5; D unclear. Per the germline V gene, CDR1 is LGHNT and CDR2 is FRNRAP. V dropped 5 bases and J dropped 3 bases, with 8 bases sitting between them. The CDR3 is made up of 13 amino acids. The CDR3 region has the DNA TGTGCTAGTGGTACCGGCCTCAATCAGCCCCAGCATTTT. Its protein is CASGTGLNQPQHF.

The CDR3 sequence: CASSLAGGVISEQFF. Written as DNA, the CDR3 is TGTGCCAGCAGCTTAGCCGGGGGGGTCATCAGTGAGCAGTTCTTC. The chain joins TRBV7-2 to TRBJ2-1, with TRBD2 identical over 8 bases. The germline gives CDR1 SGHTA, CDR2 FQGNSA. This CDR3 is built from 15 residues. J lost 9 bases, V lost 0 bases, and 7 bases had no gene match.

The chain links TRBV13 to TRBJ1-4, with D perhaps matching TRBD1 (5 bases). Trimming took 0 bases from V and 8 from J, leaving 19 bases between them. Germline CDR1 reads PRHDT; CDR2 reads FYEKMQ (reference sequence). The CDR3 is 17 residues long. In DNA, the CDR3 is TGTGCCAGCAGCTTAGGAGGCCTGGGGGGAACGGAAGAAAAACTGTTTTTT. This sequence encodes CASSLGGLGGTEEKLFF.

The gene calls are TRBV18 and TRBJ2-3, with 7 bases aligning to TRBD1. Germline CDR1 reads KGHSH; CDR2 reads LQKENI. The trim removed 6 bases at V and 0 bases at J, leaving 6 bases unmatched. The CDR3 has 15 amino acids. For the CDR3, the DNA is TGTGCCAGCTCTCCTCAACAGGGGAGCACAGATACGCAGTATTTT. Its translation is CASSPQQGSTDTQYF.

The chain couples TRBV18 to TRBJ2-3; D remains ambiguous. The germline CDR1 and CDR2 sequences are KGHSH and LQKENI. Trimming took 0 bases from V and 2 from J, leaving 3 bases between them. This CDR3 has 13 amino acids. CDR3: CASSPPVTDTQYF. The CDR3 coding sequence is TGTGCCAGCTCACCACCGGTCACAGATACGCAGTATTTT. The entire variable domain, with the rest obtained from reference TRBV18 and TRBJ2-3, is as follows: NAGVMQNPRHLVRRRGQEARLRCSPMKGHSHVYWYRQLPEEGLKFMVYLQKENIIDESGMPKERFSAEFPKEGPSILRIQQVVRGDSAAYFCASSPPVTDTQYFGPGTRLTVL.

The chain carries TRBV2 and TRBJ1-1; 9 bases agree with TRBD1. The CDR3 spans 14 residues. CDR1 SNHLY and CDR2 FYNNEI come from the germline V gene. V lost 6 bases, J lost 2 bases, and 4 bases stayed unmatched. CDR3 sequence: CASRTGQGNTEAFF. The CDR3 nucleotides are TGTGCCAGCAGGACGGGACAGGGAAACACTGAAGCTTTCTTT.

The chain joins TRBV5-1 to TRBJ2-2; the D is unclear. The CDR3 consists of 16 residues. Germline CDR1 is SGHRS and CDR2 is YFSETQ. V gave up 4 bases and J gave up 4 bases, with 17 bases separating them. CDR3 bases: TGCGCCAGCAGCCCGGGCCAACCCTCATTCACCGGGGAGCTGTTTTTT. This encodes CASSPGQPSFTGELFF.

This CDR3 is CASSLVFRGGYTF. In DNA, the CDR3 is TGTGCCAGCAGCTTGGTCTTCAGGGGAGGCTACACCTTC. This rearrangement joins TRBV5-5 to TRBJ1-2; a possible D gene is TRBD1 (6 bases). Trimming took 0 bases from V and 8 from J, leaving 11 bases between them. The CDR3 extends over 13 amino acids. The germline CDR1 and CDR2 sequences are SGHKS and YYEKEE (reference sequence).

In this sample, this clone turned up once. V usage is TRBV14 and J usage is TRBJ2-3, with D perhaps TRBD2 (6 bases). This CDR3 has 14 amino acids. Trimming took 1 base from V and 10 from J, leaving 15 bases between them. The V gene's germline CDR1 is SGHDN and CDR2 FVKESK. The CDR3: CASSQVVPGVAQYF. CDR3 DNA sequence: TGTGCCAGCAGCCAAGTGGTCCCGGGAGTGGCGCAGTATTTT.